The next 10 T cell receptor beta chains were all read from a single sample in a study of T cell clonality in common variable immunodeficiency. Generated by immunoSEQ multiplex PCR, the TCRdb table keeps only in-frame clones and is missing some. The sample lists 40,000 to 45,000 clones, none appearing once, the ten largest making up about 10%. The material sequenced was peripheral blood mononuclear cells. Source of these receptors: a person aged 18 to 75 in good health.

This clone was counted many times. The read finishes 3 residues shy of the CDR3 end, and the germline J gene is used to complete it. The chain recombines TRBV19 with TRBJ1-2, with 7 bases identical to TRBD1. The CDR3 has 12 amino acids. Germline assignment: CDR1 LNHDA and CDR2 SQIVND (reference sequence). The covered CDR3 bases are TGTGCCAGTAGCGAGACAGGGATTGTT. Translation gives CASSETGIV. The entire CDR3 protein reads CASSETGIVYTF.

In its sample, this clone was seen many times. The read stops 3 residues short of the end of the CDR3; the missing end is completed from the germline J gene. The rearrangement uses TRBV18 and TRBJ2-4; a possible D gene is TRBD1 (5 bases). The CDR3 length is 15 residues. Trimming removed 6 bases from V and 0 bases from J, with 12 bases in between. Germline lookup yields CDR1 KGHSH and CDR2 LQKENI. The sequenced CDR3 bases are TGTGCCAGCTCCCCCGACAGACTAGCCAAAAACATT. It translates to CASSPDRLAKNI. The full CDR3 sequence reads CASSPDRLAKNIQYF.

This clone has more than one count but fewer than ten. The observed sequence ends 3 residues before the CDR3 terminus, with the missing tail filled in from the germline J gene. V is TRBV7-3 and J is TRBJ2-3, with TRBD2 matching over 8 bases. The germline V gene has CDR1 SGHTA and CDR2 FQGTGA. The CDR3 covers 17 residues. The ends lost 1 base at V and 6 bases at J; junction bases unmatched: 12. The chain's CDR3 is CASSLRVGRGAMDTQYF. The sequenced CDR3 bases are TGTGCCAGCAGCTTAAGGGTGGGGCGGGGGGCCATGGATACG.

This clone was observed at least ten times. The read terminates 3 residues ahead of where the CDR3 ends, so the germline J gene completes it. The genes are TRBV5-1 and TRBJ1-1, with 7 bases lining up with TRBD1. J gave up 3 bases and V 3 bases, and 11 bases lay outside the gene matches. Germline values: CDR1 SGHRS, CDR2 YFSETQ. This CDR3 spans 16 amino acids. The CDR3 bases that were read are TGCGCCAGCAGCTCTAATCCGACAGGGATAGACACTGAA. This gives the protein CASSSNPTGIDTE. The entire CDR3 reads CASSSNPTGIDTEAFF.

The sample holds many counts of this clone. The read falls 3 residues short of the CDR3 end, and the missing part is taken from the germline J gene. The chain has TRBV19 and TRBJ2-5, with D tentatively TRBD2 (6 bases). The V and J ends lost 5 bases and 1 base respectively, with 11 bases between them. CDR3 length equals 14 residues. In germline, CDR1 is LNHDA, CDR2 SQIVND (reference sequence). Incomplete CDR3 DNA: TGTGCCAGTAGTCCCTTAGCGGCCCAAGAGACC. This gives the protein CASSPLAAQET. The entire CDR3 sequence reads CASSPLAAQETQYF.

This clone showed up many times. The sequence runs out 3 residues before the end of the CDR3; the remainder is reconstructed from the germline J gene. The chain couples TRBV7-8 to TRBJ1-2; 7 bases line up with TRBD1. CDR3 length: 12 amino acids. Germline CDR1 SGHVS, CDR2 FQNEAQ. The DNA read from the CDR3 is TGTGCCAGCAGCTTGAGGGGGCCCGGC. Its translation: CASSLRGPG. The entire CDR3 reads CASSLRGPGYTF.

The table lists this clone with many counts. The sequenced fragment ends 3 residues before the CDR3 boundary, so the rest is inferred from the germline J gene. This chain joins TRBV5-1 and TRBJ2-3; the match to TRBD2 covers 10 bases. The CDR3 sequence is 13 residues long. Germline-derived CDR1 and CDR2 are SGHRS and YFSETQ. This chain's CDR3 is CASSGRTSGSQYF. The sequenced part of the CDR3 DNA is TGCGCCAGCAGCGGACGGACTAGCGGCTCG.

There are many counts of this clone. The sequence runs out 3 residues before the end of the CDR3; the remainder is reconstructed from the germline J gene. The chain is built from TRBV7-2 and TRBJ1-2; 8 bases match TRBD1. The CDR3 spans 14 residues. V shed 7 bases, J shed 7 bases, and the junction held 11 bases outside the gene matches. CDR1 is SGHTA and CDR2 is FQGNSA in the germline V gene. The part of the CDR3 DNA that was read is TGTGCCAGCAACCCGACAGGGGCTCGTGGTGGC. It specifies CASNPTGARGG. The full CDR3 sequence reads CASNPTGARGGYTF.

This clone was seen only a few times. The missing CDR3 end, 3 residues past where the read stops, is filled in from the germline J gene. The chain is built from TRBV5-1 and TRBJ2-1; D gene ambiguous. This CDR3 spans 12 amino acids. Trimming cost V 1 base and J 7 bases, with 6 bases left between them. Germline CDR1 reads SGHRS; CDR2 reads YFSETQ. CDR3 residues: CASSLSRNEQFF. The CDR3 bases that were read are TGCGCCAGCAGCTTGTCGAGGAATGAG.

This clone was counted many times. The read stops 3 residues short of the end of the CDR3; the missing end is completed from the germline J gene. The V and J genes are TRBV7-8 and TRBJ2-7, with D unclear. CDR1 and CDR2 (germline): SGHVS, FQNEAQ. The CDR3 extends over 13 amino acids. V dropped 1 base and J dropped 2 bases, with 6 bases sitting between them. The CDR3 reads CASSLDYPYEQYF. The CDR3 bases that were read are TGTGCCAGCAGCTTAGACTATCCCTACGAG.